The 18 T cell receptor beta chains below come from one sample, sequenced in a study of blood T cell repertoires in COVID-19. Profiled with immunoSEQ multiplex PCR; TCRdb holds only in-frame clones, not every one. Seen here are 90,000 to 120,000 clones, around 83% observed once, and the top ten hold approximately 3.6%. Sequencing used peripheral blood. All receptors come from a woman older than 75 with active or convalescent COVID-19.

This sequence joins TRBV2 and TRBJ1-5, with 10 positions matching TRBD1. The CDR3 is 15 amino acids. Germline V gene lookup returns CDR1 SNHLY and CDR2 FYNNEI. The junction had 2 bases not matched to a gene; V was cut back by 6 bases and J by 0 bases. The CDR3 region has the DNA TGTGCCAGCAGGGACAGGGGGTATAGCAATCAGCCCCAGCATTTT. This encodes CASRDRGYSNQPQHF.

This chain connects TRBV6-5 to TRBJ1-2, with 7 bases fitting TRBD1. Germline assignment: CDR1 MNHEY and CDR2 SVGAGI. J was trimmed by 4 bases and V by 5 bases; bases with no gene match: 7. The CDR3 is made up of 14 amino acids. CDR3 in amino acids: CASSTTGTGYGYTF. The CDR3 region has the DNA TGTGCCAGCAGTACGACAGGGACGGGCTATGGCTACACCTTC.

V and J are TRBV19 and TRBJ2-2; D perhaps matches TRBD2 (5 bases). CDR1 is LNHDA, CDR2 SQIVND, per germline (reference sequence). V was cut by 3 bases and J by 7 bases, with 12 bases left in between. The CDR3 runs 14 residues. The CDR3: CASSITPGVGELFF. For the CDR3, the DNA is TGTGCCAGTAGTATTACCCCCGGGGTCGGGGAGCTGTTTTTT.

The chain has TRBV15 and TRBJ1-2, with TRBD1 matching over 8 bases. Germline CDR1 reads LNHNV; CDR2 reads YYDKDF (reference sequence). The J segment lost 6 bases and the V segment lost 0 bases, leaving 9 bases of the junction unmatched. The CDR3 has 16 amino acids. The CDR3 nucleotides are TGTGCCACCAGCAGAGATGTCGGCAGGGGGCAAGATGGCTACACCTTC. Amino acids: CATSRDVGRGQDGYTF.

This clone came up once. The rearrangement links TRBV19 to TRBJ1-1; D remains unclear. The CDR3 sequence is 13 residues long. The V gene's germline CDR1 is LNHDA and CDR2 SQIVND (reference sequence). Trimming pared 6 bases from V and 7 bases from J, leaving 15 bases between. CDR3 in DNA: TGTGCCAGTAGCACAACGCGGCATAGTGAAGCTTTCTTT. This encodes CASSTTRHSEAFF.

This clone came up once. The chain's CDR3 is CASSLGGRRVDGYTF. CDR3 nucleotides: TGTGCCAGCAGCTTAGGTGGCCGTCGGGTGGATGGCTACACCTTC. The V call is TRBV7-2, the J call TRBJ1-2, with D hard to call. Per the germline V gene, CDR1 is SGHTA and CDR2 is FQGNSA. Trimming cost V 1 base and J 6 bases, with 15 bases left between them. This CDR3 is 15 amino acids long.

This clone appeared a few times. V is TRBV5-1 and J is TRBJ1-4; D gene uncertain. The CDR3 has 15 amino acids. Trimming left V 4 bases short and J 7 bases short, with 17 bases between. In germline, CDR1 is SGHRS, CDR2 YFSETQ. CDR3 bases: TGCGCCAGCAGCCTACTCCCGGGGTTAAGTGAAAAACTGTTTTTT. Translation: CASSLLPGLSEKLFF.

The V and J genes are TRBV6-2 or TRBV6-3 and TRBJ1-1; D is undetermined. Germline loops: CDR1 MNHEY, CDR2 SVGEGT. CDR3 length: 12 amino acids. The V gene lost 2 bases and the J gene lost 5 bases, with 6 bases spanning the gap. The CDR3 loop is CASSYELTEAFF. The CDR3 nucleotides read TGTGCCAGCAGTTACGAGTTAACTGAAGCTTTCTTT.

This chain uses TRBV3-1 (or the pseudogene TRBV3-2) with TRBJ2-2; D might be TRBD2 (6 bases). Deletions cut 4 bases from V and 3 bases from J, with 12 bases between. This CDR3 is 15 amino acids long. From germline, CDR1 is LGHDT and CDR2 YNNKEL (reference sequence). The CDR3 nucleotides read TGTGCCAGCAGCCCCTTTTCGGGGGACACCGGGGAGCTGTTTTTT. Translated, it gives CASSPFSGDTGELFF.

This rearrangement joins TRBV30 to TRBJ2-2; no firm D call. This CDR3 contains 13 residues. The germline V gene has CDR1 GTSNPN and CDR2 SVGIG (reference sequence). The V end was cut by 0 bases, the J end by 3 bases, with 5 bases between. The CDR3 reads CAWSVRDTGELFF. DNA for the CDR3: TGTGCCTGGAGTGTGAGAGACACCGGGGAGCTGTTTTTT.

The chain has TRBV24-1 and TRBJ2-1; 9 nucleotides line up with TRBD1. Looked up from germline, CDR1 is KGHDR and CDR2 is SFDVKD. V dropped 0 bases and J dropped 5; count of bases not matched to a gene: 7. This CDR3 spans 17 amino acids. CDR3 sequence reads: CATSDLLGGQGNNEQFF. The DNA for the CDR3 is TGTGCCACCAGTGATTTGCTTGGGGGACAGGGTAACAATGAGCAGTTCTTC.

The V and J genes are TRBV9 and TRBJ2-7; a weak D match, TRBD2 (5 bases). The CDR3 extends over 14 amino acids. V lost 4 bases and J 7 bases, leaving 18 bases between the germline ends. CDR1 is SGDLS, CDR2 YYNGEE, per germline. The CDR3 DNA reads as TGTGCCAGCAGCCTAGAGGCCAGGACGGGAGAGCAGTACTTC. Translation: CASSLEARTGEQYF.

The chain is built from TRBV5-1 and TRBJ2-3, with 9 bases lining up with TRBD1. The CDR3 length is 16 residues. Germline CDR1 reads SGHRS; CDR2 reads YFSETQ. J lost 2 bases, V lost 3 bases, and 7 bases had no gene match. The CDR3 is CASSSTGQGVTDTQYF. CDR3 nucleotide sequence: TGCGCCAGCAGCTCGACGGGACAGGGCGTCACAGATACGCAGTATTTT.

V usage is TRBV11-2 and J usage is TRBJ2-5; 7 nucleotides match TRBD2. V shed 2 bases, J shed 3 bases, and the junction held 3 bases outside the gene matches. CDR3 size: 14 residues. Per the germline V gene, CDR1 is SGHAT and CDR2 is FQNNGV. Written as DNA, the CDR3 is TGTGCCAGCAGCTTACGGGGGGAAAAAGAGACCCAGTACTTC. Translation: CASSLRGEKETQYF.

The rearrangement links TRBV7-9 to TRBJ1-2; 9 bases agree with TRBD1. This CDR3 contains 13 residues. CDR1 is SEHNR, CDR2 FQNEAQ, per germline (reference sequence). The V gene end was trimmed by 5 bases and the J gene end by 7 bases; junction bases not matched to a gene: 5. The CDR3 nucleotides read TGTGCCAGCAGCCCACAGGGGGCTCGTGGCTACACCTTC. Protein product: CASSPQGARGYTF.

V and J are TRBV12-5 and TRBJ2-2, with 12 bases fitting TRBD2. With V trimmed by 5 bases and J by 7 bases, 11 bases remained unmatched. Germline CDR1 LGHNT, CDR2 FRNRAP. The CDR3 extends over 17 amino acids. CDR3 nucleotide sequence: TGTGCTAGTGGTGCAGCTCTAGCGGGAGGGCCTGACGGGGAGCTGTTTTTT. This encodes CASGAALAGGPDGELFF. Full variable domain (rest looked up from reference TRBV12-5 and TRBJ2-2): DARVTQTPRHKVTEMGQEVTMRCQPILGHNTVFWYRQTMMQGLELLAYFRNRAPLDDSGMPKDRFSAEMPDATLATLKIQPSEPRDSAVYFCASGAALAGGPDGELFFGEGSRLTVL.

For the CDR3, the DNA is TGTGCCAGCTCACCACCGAGGGGACAGGGCTCCTACAATGAGCAGTTCTTC. Protein product: CASSPPRGQGSYNEQFF. This sequence joins TRBV18 and TRBJ2-1; TRBD1 agrees at 9 bases. The CDR3 loop spans 17 amino acids. V lost 0 bases and J lost 0; bases outside the gene matches: 3. Germline V gene lookup returns CDR1 KGHSH and CDR2 LQKENI.

The V call is TRBV27, the J call TRBJ1-5; 7 bases are a match to TRBD1. Germline CDR1 is MNHEY and CDR2 is SMNVEV (reference sequence). The CDR3 contains 16 residues. V was clipped by 5 bases and J by 6 bases; unmatched bases: 13. The DNA of the CDR3 is TGTGCCAGCAGTCCGCTCGGGACAGACTCCCCTCAGCCCCAGCATTTT. This gives the protein CASSPLGTDSPQPQHF.